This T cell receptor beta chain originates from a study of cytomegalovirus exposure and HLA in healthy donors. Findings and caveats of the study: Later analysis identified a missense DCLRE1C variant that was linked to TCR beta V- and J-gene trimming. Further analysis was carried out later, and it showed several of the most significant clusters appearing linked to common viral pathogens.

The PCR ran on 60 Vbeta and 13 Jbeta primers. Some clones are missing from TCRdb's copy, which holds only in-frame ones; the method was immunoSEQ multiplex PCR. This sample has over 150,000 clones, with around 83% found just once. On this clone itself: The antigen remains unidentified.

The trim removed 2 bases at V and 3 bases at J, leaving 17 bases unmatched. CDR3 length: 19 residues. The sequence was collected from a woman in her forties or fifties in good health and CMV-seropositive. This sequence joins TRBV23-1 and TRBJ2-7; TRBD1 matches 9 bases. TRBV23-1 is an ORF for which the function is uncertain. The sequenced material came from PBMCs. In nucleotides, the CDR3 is TGCGCCAGCAGTCAAGAGGGGTCTTCGGGGACAGGGAAAGGCTACGAGCAGTACTTC. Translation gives CASSQEGSSGTGKGYEQYF.